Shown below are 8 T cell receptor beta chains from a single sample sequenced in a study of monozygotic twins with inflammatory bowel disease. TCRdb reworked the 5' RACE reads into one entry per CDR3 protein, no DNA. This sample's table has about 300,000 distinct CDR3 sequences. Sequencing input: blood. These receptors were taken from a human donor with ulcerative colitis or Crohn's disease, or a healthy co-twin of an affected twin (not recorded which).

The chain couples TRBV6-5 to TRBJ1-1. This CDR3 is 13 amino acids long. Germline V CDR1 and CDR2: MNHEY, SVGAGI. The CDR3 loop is CASTPTGITEAFF.

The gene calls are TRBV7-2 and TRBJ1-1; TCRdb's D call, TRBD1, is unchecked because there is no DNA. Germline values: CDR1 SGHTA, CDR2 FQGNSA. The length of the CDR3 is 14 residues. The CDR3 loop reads CASTSGPGNTEAFF.

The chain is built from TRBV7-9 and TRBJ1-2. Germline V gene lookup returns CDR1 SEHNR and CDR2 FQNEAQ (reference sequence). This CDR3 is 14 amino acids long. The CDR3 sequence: CASSLGVTSYGYTF.

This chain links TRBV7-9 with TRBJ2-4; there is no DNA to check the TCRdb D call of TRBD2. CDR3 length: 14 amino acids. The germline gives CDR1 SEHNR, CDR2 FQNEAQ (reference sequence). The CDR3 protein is CASGSGVSKNIQYF.

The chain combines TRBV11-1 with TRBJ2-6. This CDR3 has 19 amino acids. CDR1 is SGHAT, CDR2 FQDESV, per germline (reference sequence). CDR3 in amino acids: CASSSHYTRRSSGANVLTF.

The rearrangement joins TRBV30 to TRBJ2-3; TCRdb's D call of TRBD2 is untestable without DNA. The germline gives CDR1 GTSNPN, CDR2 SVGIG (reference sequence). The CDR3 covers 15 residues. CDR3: CAWKSTGGPLDTQYF.

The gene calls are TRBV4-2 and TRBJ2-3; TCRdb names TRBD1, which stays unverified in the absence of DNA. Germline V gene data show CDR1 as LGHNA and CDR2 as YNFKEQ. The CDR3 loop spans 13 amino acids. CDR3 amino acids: CASSHEGADTQYF.

The CDR3 region is CASSYSGRYGYTF. This chain joins TRBV6-2 or TRBV6-3 and TRBJ1-2. The CDR3 spans 13 residues. The germline V gene encodes CDR1 MNHEY and CDR2 SVGEGT.